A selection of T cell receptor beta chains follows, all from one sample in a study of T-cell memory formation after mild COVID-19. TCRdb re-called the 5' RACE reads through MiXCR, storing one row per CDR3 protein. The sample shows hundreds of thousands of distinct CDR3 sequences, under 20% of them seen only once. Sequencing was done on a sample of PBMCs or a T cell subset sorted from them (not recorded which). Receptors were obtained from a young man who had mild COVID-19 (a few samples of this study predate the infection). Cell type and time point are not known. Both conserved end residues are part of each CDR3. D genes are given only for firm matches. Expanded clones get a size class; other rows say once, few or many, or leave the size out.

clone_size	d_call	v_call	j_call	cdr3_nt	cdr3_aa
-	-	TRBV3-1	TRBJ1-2	TGTGCCAGCAGCCTAAGCCAGGGTTTGGGAGGCTACACCTTC	CASSLSQGLGGYTF
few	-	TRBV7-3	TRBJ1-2	TGTGCCAGCAGCTTATTTCCAGGGCGTAACTATGGCTACACCTTC	CASSLFPGRNYGYTF
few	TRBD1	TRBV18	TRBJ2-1	TGTGCCAGCTCGCCGGGACAGGGTCCAAATGAGCAGTTCTTC	CASSPGQGPNEQFF
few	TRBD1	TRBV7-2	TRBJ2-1	TGTGCCAGCAGCTTTGACAGGGCAAGCTCCTACAATGAGCAGTTCTTC	CASSFDRASSYNEQFF
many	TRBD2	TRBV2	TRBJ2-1	TGTGCCAGCTCGCGCCCACCTTGGACTAGCGGGGGTAGCTCCTACAATGAGCAGTTCTTC	CASSRPPWTSGGSSYNEQFF
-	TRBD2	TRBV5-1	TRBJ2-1	TGCGCCAGCAGGTTACCCGGCGGGGGAAACAATGAGCAGTTCTTC	CASRLPGGGNNEQFF
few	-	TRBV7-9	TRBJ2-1	TGTGCCAGCAGCTCAGGAGGAGGGATCCCCTACAATGAGCAGTTCTTC	CASSSGGGIPYNEQFF
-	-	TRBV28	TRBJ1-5	TGTGCCAGCAGCCTGGAAGGGGAAGTGAATCAGCCCCAGCATTTT	CASSLEGEVNQPQHF
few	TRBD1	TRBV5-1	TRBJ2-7	TGCGCCAGCAGCTTCCCGACAGGGGAGATCTACGAGCAGTACTTC	CASSFPTGEIYEQYF
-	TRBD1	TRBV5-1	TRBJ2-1	TGCGCCAGCAGTCCCGCAGGGGGCAATGAGCAGTTCTTC	CASSPAGGNEQFF
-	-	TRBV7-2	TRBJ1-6	TGTGCCAGCAGCTTACAGAATTCATATAATTCACCCCTCCACTTT	CASSLQNSYNSPLHF
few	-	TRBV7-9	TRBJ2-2	TGTGCCAGCAGCTTGTCCTCTAGTGGGCTCGGCGGGGAGCTGTTTTTT	CASSLSSSGLGGELFF
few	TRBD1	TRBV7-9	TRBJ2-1	TGTGCCAGCAGTTTTAGGTCAGGGGGCAAGGATGAGCAGTTCTTC	CASSFRSGGKDEQFF
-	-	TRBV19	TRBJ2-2	TGTGCCAGTAGTATTCAGGGTACCGGGGAGCTGTTTTTT	CASSIQGTGELFF
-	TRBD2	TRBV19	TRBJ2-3	TGTGCCAGTAGTAAACTAGCGGGGGGGACCACAGATACGCAGTATTTT	CASSKLAGGTTDTQYF
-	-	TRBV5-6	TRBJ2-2	TGTGCCAGCAGCTTGGAGGATTTCACCGGGGAGCTGTTTTTT	CASSLEDFTGELFF
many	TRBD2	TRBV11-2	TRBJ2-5	TGTGCCAGCAGCCCCTATCCGGGGTCCAGCGGGGGGGCCAAGGAGACCCAGTACTTC	CASSPYPGSSGGAKETQYF
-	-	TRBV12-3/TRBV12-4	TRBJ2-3	TGTGCCAGCCTATCGGGACTCCGTACAGATACGCAGTATTTT	CASLSGLRTDTQYF
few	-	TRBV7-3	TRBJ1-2	TGTGCCAGCAGCTTAACCCCCGGACAGAGCTATGGCTACACCTTC	CASSLTPGQSYGYTF
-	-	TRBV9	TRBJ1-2	TGTGCCAGCAGCGACCAACCGACACGAGGAGGCTACACCTTC	CASSDQPTRGGYTF
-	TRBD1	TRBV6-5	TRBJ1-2	TGTGCCAGCAGTTACGGACAGGGCTTGGGCTACACCTTC	CASSYGQGLGYTF
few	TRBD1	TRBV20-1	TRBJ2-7	TGCAGTGCAGGACAGGGGGCGTCCTACGAGCAGTACTTC	CSAGQGASYEQYF
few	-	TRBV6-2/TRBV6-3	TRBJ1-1	TGTGCCAGCAGTTACAGGGGACACACTGAAGCTTTCTTT	CASSYRGHTEAFF
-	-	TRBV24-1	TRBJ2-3	TGTGCCACCAGTGCGTCGGGGGGCAGCACAGATACGCAGTATTTT	CATSASGGSTDTQYF
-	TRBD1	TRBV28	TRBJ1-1	TGTGCCAGCAGAAACAGGGGGATGAACACTGAAGCTTTCTTT	CASRNRGMNTEAFF
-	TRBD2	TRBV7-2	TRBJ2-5	TGTGCCAGCAGACCTGGACTAGCGCACTGGTTCCAAGAGACCCAGTACTTC	CASRPGLAHWFQETQYF